This T cell receptor beta chain was sequenced in a study of OX40 agonist ivuxolimab in advanced cancers. Study as a whole: Two patients with cutaneous melanoma and one with hepatocellular carcinoma, three in total, showed partial responses.

CDR3 length: 14 residues. Germline assignment: CDR1 SGHNT and CDR2 YYREEE (reference sequence). With 3 bases removed from V and 6 bases from J, the gap between germline ends came to 15 bases. Assay: immunoSEQ multiplex PCR; the TCRdb copy retains only in-frame clones and omits some. The sample gives 65,000 to 85,000 clones, roughly 85% of which show up once; about 0.83% is in the top ten. Sequenced material: CD4+ or CD8+ T cells sorted from blood, taken in a trial of the OX40 agonist ivuxolimab. The gene calls are TRBV5-4 and TRBJ2-5; D is perhaps TRBD1 (6 bases). The origin of this receptor is an adult with an advanced solid tumor such as melanoma, head and neck, liver or kidney cancer. The CDR3 protein is CASSSDRTVQTQYF. DNA of the CDR3: TGTGCCAGCAGCTCCGACAGGACCGTGCAGACCCAGTACTTC.